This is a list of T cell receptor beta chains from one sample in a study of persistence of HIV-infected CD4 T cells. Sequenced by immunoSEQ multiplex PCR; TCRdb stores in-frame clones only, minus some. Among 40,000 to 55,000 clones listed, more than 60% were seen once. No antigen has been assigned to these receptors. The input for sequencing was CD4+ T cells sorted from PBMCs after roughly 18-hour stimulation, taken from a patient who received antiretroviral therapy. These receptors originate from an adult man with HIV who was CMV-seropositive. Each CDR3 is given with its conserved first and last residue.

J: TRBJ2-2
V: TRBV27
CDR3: CASSLDQWGDTGELFF

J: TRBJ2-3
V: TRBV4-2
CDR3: CASSQGTSADTQYF

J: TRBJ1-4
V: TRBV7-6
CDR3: CASSLGTGGGEKLFF

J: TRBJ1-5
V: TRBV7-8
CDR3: CASSLERGGPQHF

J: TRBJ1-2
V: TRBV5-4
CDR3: CASSWDKYGYTF

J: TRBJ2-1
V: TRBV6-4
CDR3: CASSDQGTGGNEQFF

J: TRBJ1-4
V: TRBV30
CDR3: CASLGGSNEKLFF

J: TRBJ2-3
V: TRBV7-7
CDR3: CASSLTGGREDTQYF

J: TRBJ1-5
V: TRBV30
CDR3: CAWSPGYNQPQHF

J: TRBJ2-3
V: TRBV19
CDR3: CASSDPGERTDTQYF

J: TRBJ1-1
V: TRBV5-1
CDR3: CASSFSGSHTEAFF

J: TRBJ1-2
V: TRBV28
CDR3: CASSFGGQGKYGYTF

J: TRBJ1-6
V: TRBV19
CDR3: CASSIRARDRRSSPLHF

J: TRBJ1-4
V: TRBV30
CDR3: CAIGGPIATNEKLFF

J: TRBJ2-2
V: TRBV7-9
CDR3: CASSPSPVNTGELFF

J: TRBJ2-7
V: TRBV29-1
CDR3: CSVGQGASYEQYF